The rows below give T cell receptor beta chains drawn from one sample of a study of long-term antiretroviral therapy in people with HIV. Only in-frame clones appear in the TCRdb table, and some are missing; sequencing was by immunoSEQ multiplex PCR. Here the sample spans about 28,000 clones, 75% to 85% being singletons. The source material was unsorted PBMCs, sampled 0.3 years after starting antiretroviral therapy. Receptors were obtained from a man aged 40-49 years with HIV. The CDR3 runs from the conserved cysteine through the conserved F or W. Each record gives: V gene, D gene, clone size, J gene, CDR3 protein, CDR3 DNA. D genes are given only for firm matches. Only some rows state a clone size, as once, few, many or a class for expanded clones.

>TRBV5-1|NA|NA|TRBJ2-7
CASSLGDLNYEQYF
TGCGCCAGCAGCTTGGGGGACCTAAACTACGAGCAGTACTTC
>TRBV13|NA|NA|TRBJ1-5
CASSLGGQPQHF
TGTGCCAGCAGCTTAGGCGGACAGCCCCAGCATTTT
>TRBV6-6|NA|NA|TRBJ2-7
CASSRTGEGEQYF
TGTGCCAGCAGTCGGACTGGGGAAGGCGAGCAGTACTTC
>TRBV27|NA|few|TRBJ1-5
CASSLEAYQPQHF
TGTGCCAGCAGTTTAGAGGCCTATCAGCCCCAGCATTTT
>TRBV27|TRBD1|NA|TRBJ2-4
CASCRQGPSKNIQYF
TGTGCCAGCTGCCGACAGGGACCATCCAAAAACATTCAGTACTTC
>TRBV7-2|TRBD2|once|TRBJ2-3
CASSPRLAGGADTQYF
TGTGCCAGCAGCCCAAGACTAGCGGGGGGCGCGGATACGCAGTATTTT
>TRBV6-4|NA|NA|TRBJ2-7
CASSDARSPYEQYF
TGTGCCAGCAGTGACGCCAGATCCCCCTACGAGCAGTACTTC
>TRBV6-5|NA|once|TRBJ2-7
CASSYSTGEAAYEQYF
TGTGCCAGCAGTTACTCGACCGGGGAAGCTGCCTACGAGCAGTACTTC
>TRBV30|NA|few|TRBJ2-7
CAWSVLGGLEQYF
TGTGCCTGGAGTGTACTGGGCGGGCTCGAGCAGTACTTC
>TRBV19|TRBD1|NA|TRBJ2-4
CASTDRGKAKNIQYF
TGTGCCAGCACGGACAGGGGGAAAGCCAAAAACATTCAGTACTTC
>TRBV4-1|NA|few|TRBJ2-2
CASSQDPITGELFF
TGCGCCAGCAGCCAAGATCCTATCACCGGGGAGCTGTTTTTT
>TRBV5-1|NA|NA|TRBJ2-7
CASSFDSTYEQYF
TGCGCCAGCAGCTTCGACAGCACCTACGAGCAGTACTTC
>TRBV28|NA|few|TRBJ2-7
CATSDPTGEVGYEQYF
TGTGCCACCTCCGACCCAACAGGGGAGGTTGGCTACGAGCAGTACTTC
>TRBV7-9|NA|NA|TRBJ2-3
CASSPPSRATDTQYF
TGTGCCAGCAGCCCACCGTCCCGGGCCACAGATACGCAGTATTTT
>TRBV7-8|TRBD1|NA|TRBJ1-3
CASSLLQGQGNTIYF
TGTGCCAGCAGCTTGTTACAGGGGCAAGGAAACACCATATATTTT
>TRBV19|NA|once|TRBJ1-5
CASSNGNQPQHF
TGTGCCAGTAGTAATGGTAATCAGCCCCAGCATTTT
>TRBV29-1|NA|NA|TRBJ1-4
CSVGRTGAGAVEKLFF
TGCAGCGTTGGGCGAACGGGTGCGGGGGCGGTAGAAAAACTGTTTTTT
>TRBV18|TRBD1|NA|TRBJ1-2
CASSYDRGTGYGYTF
TGTGCCAGCTCGTACGACAGGGGCACAGGCTATGGCTACACCTTC
>TRBV10-1|NA|NA|TRBJ2-5
CASSDLTGLETQYF
TGCGCCAGCAGTGATCTGACGGGGCTGGAGACCCAGTACTTC
>TRBV5-6|NA|NA|TRBJ2-5
CASSSMRDSEETQYF
TGTGCCAGCAGCTCCATGCGGGACTCAGAAGAGACCCAGTACTTC
>TRBV19|TRBD1|NA|TRBJ1-1
CASRGGQRNTEAFF
TGTGCCAGTAGAGGGGGACAGAGGAACACTGAAGCTTTCTTT
>TRBV4-1|NA|NA|TRBJ2-1
CASSQDGDEQFF
TGCGCCAGCAGCCAAGATGGAGATGAGCAGTTCTTC
>TRBV2|NA|NA|TRBJ2-5
CASNMETQYF
TGTGCCAGCAACATGGAGACCCAGTACTTC
>TRBV6-6|NA|NA|TRBJ1-6
CASTRDYNSPLHF
TGTGCCAGCACCAGGGACTATAATTCACCCCTCCACTTT
>TRBV5-5|TRBD1|NA|TRBJ1-5
CASSGSGTGGGNQPQHF
TGTGCCAGCAGCGGATCCGGGACAGGGGGTGGAAATCAGCCCCAGCATTTT
>TRBV4-3|NA|NA|TRBJ2-2
CASSQVGVDTGELFF
TGCGCCAGCAGCCAAGTCGGGGTCGACACCGGGGAGCTGTTTTTT
>TRBV28|NA|NA|TRBJ2-1
CASSFRGVRNEQFF
TGTGCCAGCAGTTTTCGCGGGGTTAGGAATGAGCAGTTCTTC
>TRBV7-2|NA|once|TRBJ2-7
CASSLSQVRGTNEQYF
TGTGCCAGCAGCTTATCCCAGGTGCGAGGGACGAACGAGCAGTACTTC
>TRBV15|NA|NA|TRBJ2-2
CATSRDRDANTGELFF
TGTGCCACCAGCAGAGACAGGGACGCGAACACCGGGGAGCTGTTTTTT
>TRBV27|TRBD1|few|TRBJ1-5
CASSSQGARQPQHF
TGTGCCAGCAGTTCGCAGGGGGCGCGACAGCCCCAGCATTTT
>TRBV18|NA|NA|TRBJ2-7
CASSASLAPSYEQYF
TGTGCCAGCTCAGCCTCACTCGCTCCCTCCTACGAGCAGTACTTC
>TRBV13|TRBD1|NA|TRBJ2-3
CASSATGYGGTDTQYF
TGTGCCAGCAGCGCGACAGGGTATGGTGGCACAGATACGCAGTATTTT
>TRBV7-6|TRBD2|NA|TRBJ2-7
CASSLGGGGGVAREQYF
TGTGCCAGCAGCTTAGGCGGGGGGGGCGGTGTAGCACGCGAGCAGTACTTC
>TRBV18|NA|NA|TRBJ2-1
CASSELNNEQFF
TGTGCCAGCTCAGAACTGAACAATGAGCAGTTCTTC
>TRBV2|TRBD1|NA|TRBJ2-7
CASSEGTGGSYEQYF
TGTGCCAGCAGTGAAGGGACAGGGGGCTCCTACGAGCAGTACTTC
>TRBV7-8|NA|NA|TRBJ1-1
CASSSSTGRMNTEAFF
TGTGCCAGCAGCTCCTCGACAGGCCGCATGAACACTGAAGCTTTCTTT
>TRBV9|NA|NA|TRBJ2-1
CASSVDASSYNEQFF
TGTGCCAGCAGCGTAGACGCTAGTTCCTACAATGAGCAGTTCTTC
>TRBV5-4|NA|few|TRBJ1-6
CASSSPGTLDSPLHF
TGTGCCAGCAGCTCTCCCGGGACGTTAGATTCACCCCTCCACTTT
>TRBV5-6|TRBD1|NA|TRBJ2-4
CASSYRDRVHIQYF
TGTGCCAGCAGCTACCGGGACAGGGTCCACATTCAGTACTTC
>TRBV5-1|TRBD1|NA|TRBJ2-6
CASSAEGGQGYSGANVLTF
TGCGCCAGCAGCGCGGAGGGGGGACAGGGCTACTCTGGGGCCAACGTCCTGACTTTC
>TRBV5-1|NA|NA|TRBJ2-7
CASSLAIDSYEQYF
TGCGCCAGCAGCTTGGCCATCGACTCCTACGAGCAGTACTTC
>TRBV10-3|NA|once|TRBJ2-1
CAISESNTDEQFF
TGTGCCATCAGTGAGTCGAATACCGATGAGCAGTTCTTC
>TRBV5-5|TRBD2|NA|TRBJ2-2
CASRGLAGGTAGELFF
TGTGCCAGCAGGGGACTAGCGGGAGGTACCGCCGGGGAGCTGTTTTTT
>TRBV28|NA|once|TRBJ2-7
CASSPPYYEQYF
TGTGCCAGCAGTCCTCCCTACTACGAGCAGTACTTC
>TRBV27|NA|NA|TRBJ2-1
CASSRDLSSYNEQFF
TGTGCCAGCAGTCGGGACTTAAGCTCCTACAATGAGCAGTTCTTC
>TRBV7-9|NA|NA|TRBJ1-1
CASSLRSDTEAFF
TGTGCCAGCAGCTTAAGATCGGACACTGAAGCTTTCTTT
>TRBV19|NA|few|TRBJ2-4
CASSISLARGNIQYF
TGTGCCAGTAGTATAAGTCTAGCGAGAGGAAACATTCAGTACTTC
>TRBV4-3|TRBD1|NA|TRBJ1-1
CASSPGQGENTEAFF
TGCGCCAGCAGCCCAGGACAGGGGGAGAACACTGAAGCTTTCTTT
>TRBV7-2|NA|NA|TRBJ2-1
CASSLFRGHEQFF
TGTGCCAGCAGCTTATTCCGCGGCCATGAGCAGTTCTTC
>TRBV7-2|NA|NA|TRBJ2-7
CASSLDPSSYEQYF
TGTGCCAGCAGCTTAGACCCAAGTTCCTACGAGCAGTACTTC
>TRBV9|TRBD2|NA|TRBJ2-7
CASSEGLAGYEQYF
TGTGCCAGCAGCGAGGGACTAGCGGGTTACGAGCAGTACTTC
>TRBV6-6|NA|NA|TRBJ1-1
CASSTMNTEAFF
TGTGCCAGCAGTACTATGAACACTGAAGCTTTCTTT
>TRBV11-2|TRBD1|once|TRBJ1-4
CASRLTGGANEKLFF
TGTGCCAGCAGGCTCACAGGGGGGGCGAATGAAAAACTGTTTTTT
>TRBV7-2|NA|NA|TRBJ1-2
CASSLARTASKNYGYTF
TGTGCCAGCAGCTTAGCCCGGACAGCCTCTAAGAACTATGGCTACACCTTC
>TRBV11-2|NA|NA|TRBJ2-1
CASRFSAYNEQFF
TGTGCCAGCAGATTCAGCGCCTACAATGAGCAGTTCTTC